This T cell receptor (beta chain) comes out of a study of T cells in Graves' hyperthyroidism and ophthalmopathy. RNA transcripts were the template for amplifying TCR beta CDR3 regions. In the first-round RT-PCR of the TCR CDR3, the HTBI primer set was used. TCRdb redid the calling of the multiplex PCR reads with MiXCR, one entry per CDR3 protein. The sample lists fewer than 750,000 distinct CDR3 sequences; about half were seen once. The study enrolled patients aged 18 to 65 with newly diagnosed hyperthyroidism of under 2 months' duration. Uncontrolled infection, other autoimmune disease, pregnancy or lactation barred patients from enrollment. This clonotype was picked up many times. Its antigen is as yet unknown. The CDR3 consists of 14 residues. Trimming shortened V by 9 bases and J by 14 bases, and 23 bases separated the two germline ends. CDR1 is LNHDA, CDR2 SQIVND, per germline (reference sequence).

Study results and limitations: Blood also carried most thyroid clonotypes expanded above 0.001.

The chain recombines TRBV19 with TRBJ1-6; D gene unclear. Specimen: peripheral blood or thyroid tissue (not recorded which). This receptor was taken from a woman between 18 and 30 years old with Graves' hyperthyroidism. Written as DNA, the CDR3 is TGTGCCAGCAACTCACCGGGAGCCGAGGAGTCCCTCCACTTT. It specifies CASNSPGAEESLHF.